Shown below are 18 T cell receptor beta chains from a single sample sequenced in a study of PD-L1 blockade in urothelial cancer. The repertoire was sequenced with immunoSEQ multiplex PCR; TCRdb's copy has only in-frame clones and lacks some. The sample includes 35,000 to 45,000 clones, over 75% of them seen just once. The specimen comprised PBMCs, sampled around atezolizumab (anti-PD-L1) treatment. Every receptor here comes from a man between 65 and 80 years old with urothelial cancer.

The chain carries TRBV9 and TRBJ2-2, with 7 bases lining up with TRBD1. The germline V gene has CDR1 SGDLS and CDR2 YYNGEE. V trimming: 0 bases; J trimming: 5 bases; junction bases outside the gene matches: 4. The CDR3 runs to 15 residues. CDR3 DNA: TGTGCCAGCAGCGTAGTAGGGGGCGGAACCGGGGAGCTGTTTTTT. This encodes CASSVVGGGTGELFF.

The CDR3 region has the DNA TGTGCCACCAGCAGCCGGGACAGGTTCAGCAATCAGCCCCAGCATTTT. Its protein product is CATSSRDRFSNQPQHF. The chain recombines TRBV15 with TRBJ1-5, with 8 bases identical to TRBD1. Germline CDR1 LNHNV, CDR2 YYDKDF (reference sequence). With V trimmed by 3 bases and J by 1 base, 5 bases remained unmatched. The CDR3 is 16 residues long.

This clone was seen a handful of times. The CDR3 loop is CASSTGTGNYGYTF. The CDR3 DNA follows: TGTGCCAGCTCAACCGGGACAGGGAACTATGGCTACACCTTC. The genes are TRBV18 and TRBJ1-2, with TRBD1 identical over 9 bases. V was clipped by 5 bases and J by 2 bases; unmatched bases: 3. CDR1 and CDR2 from the germline V gene are KGHSH and LQKENI. The CDR3 is 14 amino acids.

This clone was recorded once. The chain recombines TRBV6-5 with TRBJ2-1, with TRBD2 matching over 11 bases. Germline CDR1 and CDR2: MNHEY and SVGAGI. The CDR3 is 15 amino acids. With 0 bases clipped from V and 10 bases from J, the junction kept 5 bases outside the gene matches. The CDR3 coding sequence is TGTGCCAGCAGTTACTCGCTAGCGGGAGGTGGCGAGCAGTTCTTC. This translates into CASSYSLAGGGEQFF.

The CDR3 sequence: CASSPQGHYGELFF. CDR3 DNA sequence: TGTGCCAGCAGTCCACAGGGTCACTACGGGGAGCTGTTTTTT. The chain recombines TRBV27 with TRBJ2-2, with D possibly being TRBD1 (6 bases). Trimming stripped 5 bases from V and 7 bases from J, with 14 bases between. Germline CDR1 and CDR2: MNHEY and SMNVEV (reference sequence). This CDR3 region has 14 residues.

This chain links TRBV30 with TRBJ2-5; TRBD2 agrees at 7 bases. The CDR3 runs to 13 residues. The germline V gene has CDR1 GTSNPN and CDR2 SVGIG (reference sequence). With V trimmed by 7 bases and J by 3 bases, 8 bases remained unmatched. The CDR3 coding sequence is TGTGCCTACAACGGGCTAGCGGAAGAGACCCAGTACTTC. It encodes CAYNGLAEETQYF.

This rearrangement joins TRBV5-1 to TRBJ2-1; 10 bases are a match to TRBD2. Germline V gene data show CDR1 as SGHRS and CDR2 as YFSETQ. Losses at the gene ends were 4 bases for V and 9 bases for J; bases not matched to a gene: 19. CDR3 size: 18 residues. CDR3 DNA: TGCGCCAGCAGCGTCTCCGGGACTAGCGCGGGAAACGAGGCTGAGCAGTTCTTC. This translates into CASSVSGTSAGNEAEQFF.

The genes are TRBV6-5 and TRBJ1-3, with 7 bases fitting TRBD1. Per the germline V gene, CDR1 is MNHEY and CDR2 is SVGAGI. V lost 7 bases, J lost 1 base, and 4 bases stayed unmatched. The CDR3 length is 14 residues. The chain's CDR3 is CASKQGPSGNTIYF. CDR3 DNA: TGTGCCAGCAAACAGGGGCCTTCTGGAAACACCATATATTTT.

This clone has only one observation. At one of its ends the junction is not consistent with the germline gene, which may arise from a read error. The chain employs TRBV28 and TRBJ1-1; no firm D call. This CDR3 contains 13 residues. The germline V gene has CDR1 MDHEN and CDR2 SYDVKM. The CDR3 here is CASSPSPGLNGIF. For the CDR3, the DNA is TGTGCCAGCAGTCCGTCGCCTGGGTTGAACGGGATCTTT.

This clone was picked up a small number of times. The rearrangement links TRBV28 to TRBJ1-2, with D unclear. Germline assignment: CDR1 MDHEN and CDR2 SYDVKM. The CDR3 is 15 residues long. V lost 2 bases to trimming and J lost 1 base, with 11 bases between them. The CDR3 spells CASSLVGEDNYGYTF. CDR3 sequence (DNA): TGTGCCAGCAGTTTAGTCGGAGAGGATAACTATGGCTACACCTTC.

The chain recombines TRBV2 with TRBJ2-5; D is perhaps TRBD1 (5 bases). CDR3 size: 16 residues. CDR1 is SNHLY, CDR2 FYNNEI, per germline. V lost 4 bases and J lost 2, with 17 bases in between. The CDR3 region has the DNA TGTGCCAGCAGTGCCCCATCGACAGTCCGTCAAGAGACCCAGTACTTC. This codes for CASSAPSTVRQETQYF.

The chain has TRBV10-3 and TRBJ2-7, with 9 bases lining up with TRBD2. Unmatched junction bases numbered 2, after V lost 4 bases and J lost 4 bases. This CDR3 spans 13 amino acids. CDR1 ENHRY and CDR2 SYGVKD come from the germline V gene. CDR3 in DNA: TGTGCCATCAGTGTTACTAGCGGGTACGAGCAGTACTTC. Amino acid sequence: CAISVTSGYEQYF.

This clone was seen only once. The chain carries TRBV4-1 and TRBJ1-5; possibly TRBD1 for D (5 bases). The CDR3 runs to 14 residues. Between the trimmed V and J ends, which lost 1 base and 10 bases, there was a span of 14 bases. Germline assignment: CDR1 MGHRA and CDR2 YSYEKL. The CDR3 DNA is TGCGCCAGCAGCCAAGTAGGCCAGGGATTACCCCAGCATTTT. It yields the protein CASSQVGQGLPQHF.

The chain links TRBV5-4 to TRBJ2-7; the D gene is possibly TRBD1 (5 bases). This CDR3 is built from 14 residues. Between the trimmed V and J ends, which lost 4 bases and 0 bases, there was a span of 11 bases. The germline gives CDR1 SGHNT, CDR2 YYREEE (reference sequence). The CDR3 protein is CASSRTQASYEQYF. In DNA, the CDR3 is TGTGCCAGCAGCCGGACACAGGCCTCCTACGAGCAGTACTTC.

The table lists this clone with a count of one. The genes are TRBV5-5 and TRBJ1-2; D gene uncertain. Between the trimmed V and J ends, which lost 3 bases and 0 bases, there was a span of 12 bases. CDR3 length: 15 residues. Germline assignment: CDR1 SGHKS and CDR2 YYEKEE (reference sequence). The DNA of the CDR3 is TGTGCCAGCAGCTGGGCGGAGGAATCTAACTATGGCTACACCTTC. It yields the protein CASSWAEESNYGYTF.

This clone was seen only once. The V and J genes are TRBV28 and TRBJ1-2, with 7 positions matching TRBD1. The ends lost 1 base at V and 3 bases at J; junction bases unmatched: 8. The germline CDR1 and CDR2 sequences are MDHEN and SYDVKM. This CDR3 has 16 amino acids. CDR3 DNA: TGTGCCAGCAGTTTATCCCTACAGGGGTATTACTATGGCTACACCTTC. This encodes CASSLSLQGYYYGYTF.

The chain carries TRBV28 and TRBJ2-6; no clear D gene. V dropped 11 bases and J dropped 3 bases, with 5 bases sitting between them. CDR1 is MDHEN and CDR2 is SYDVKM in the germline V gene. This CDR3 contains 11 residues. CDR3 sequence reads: CAPLGANVLTF. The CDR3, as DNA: TGTGCCCCCCTTGGGGCCAACGTCCTGACTTTC.

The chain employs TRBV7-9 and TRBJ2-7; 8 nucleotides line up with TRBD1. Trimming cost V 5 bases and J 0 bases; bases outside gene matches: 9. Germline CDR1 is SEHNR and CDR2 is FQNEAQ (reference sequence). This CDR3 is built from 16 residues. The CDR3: CASSGYRDRRSYEQYF. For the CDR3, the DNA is TGTGCCAGCAGCGGTTACCGGGACAGGCGCTCCTACGAGCAGTACTTC.